The text below deals with one T cell receptor beta chain. Authors' methods: Scientists estimated how many nucleated cells there were by amplifying reference gene primers. TCRdb's table, derived via immunoSEQ multiplex PCR, lists solely in-frame clones and lacks some. V and J calls and clone size are as listed in that table; D and trimming were resolved from the DNA. The sample has approximately 150,000 clones; 70% to 90% are singletons. This entry comes from a study of blood T cell repertoires in COVID-19. Looking at the study overall: Nucleic acid was either cDNA or gDNA, and it came from T cells, B-cell-depleted T cells, or PBMCs.

Germline V gene sequence: CDR1 SGHRS, CDR2 YFSETQ. V was shortened by 0 bases and J by 2 bases, with 6 bases between the two germline ends. The CDR3 is made up of 14 amino acids. V is TRBV5-1 and J is TRBJ2-1; no definite D call. The sequence was obtained from a woman aged 80 or over with COVID-19, enrolled during active disease. The specimen sequenced was peripheral blood. CDR3 residues: CASSLGQTYNEQFF. The CDR3, as DNA: TGCGCCAGCAGCTTGGGACAAACCTACAATGAGCAGTTCTTC.